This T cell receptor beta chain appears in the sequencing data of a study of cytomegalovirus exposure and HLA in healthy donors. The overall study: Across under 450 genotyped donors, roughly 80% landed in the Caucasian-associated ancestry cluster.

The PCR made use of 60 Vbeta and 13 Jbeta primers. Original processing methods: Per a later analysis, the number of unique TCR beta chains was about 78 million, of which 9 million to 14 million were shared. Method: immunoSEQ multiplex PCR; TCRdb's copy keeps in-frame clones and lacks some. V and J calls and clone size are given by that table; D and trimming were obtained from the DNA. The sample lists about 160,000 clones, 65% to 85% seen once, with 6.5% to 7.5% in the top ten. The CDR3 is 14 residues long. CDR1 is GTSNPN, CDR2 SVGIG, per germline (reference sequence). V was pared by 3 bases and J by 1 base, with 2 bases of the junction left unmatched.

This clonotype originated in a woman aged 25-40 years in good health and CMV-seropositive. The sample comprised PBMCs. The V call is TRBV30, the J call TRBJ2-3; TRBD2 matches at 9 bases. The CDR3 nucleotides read TGTGCCTGGAGAATAGCGGGGGGCACAGATACGCAGTATTTT. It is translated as CAWRIAGGTDTQYF. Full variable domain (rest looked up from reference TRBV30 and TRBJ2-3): SQTIHQWPATLVQPVGSPLSLECTVEGTSNPNLYWYRQAAGRGLQLLFYSVGIGQISSEVPQNLSASRPQDRQFILSSKKLLLSDSGFYLCAWRIAGGTDTQYFGPGTRLTVL.